Each of the 31 T cell receptor beta chains below was sequenced from the same sample in a study of technical replicates of blood from a handful of donors. Clones were read by immunoSEQ multiplex PCR, and TCRdb kept only the in-frame ones, dropping some. The sample holds around 13,000 clones, about 94% seen once. Specimen: PBMCs. The receptors originated from a human donor in good health.

The V gene is TRBV6-5, the J gene TRBJ2-3, with 9 nucleotides matching TRBD2. Germline V gene data show CDR1 as MNHEY and CDR2 as SVGAGI. V lost 8 bases, J lost 6 bases, and 3 bases stayed unmatched. The CDR3 loop spans 12 amino acids. CDR3 protein: CASQTSGDTQYF. CDR3 in DNA: TGTGCCAGCCAGACTAGCGGCGATACGCAGTATTTT.

The genes are TRBV19 and TRBJ1-1; D is unresolved. Trimming took off 6 bases at V and 3 bases at J, with 14 bases between the two ends. This CDR3 has 14 amino acids. Germline lookup yields CDR1 LNHDA and CDR2 SQIVND (reference sequence). DNA for the CDR3: TGTGCCAGTAGACAACGCAAGAAAGACACTGAAGCTTTCTTT. Protein product: CASRQRKKDTEAFF.

The chain employs TRBV19 and TRBJ2-5, with a weak D call TRBD1 (5 bases). The CDR3 has 15 amino acids. Germline CDR1 LNHDA, CDR2 SQIVND (reference sequence). With 3 bases removed from V and 5 bases from J, the gap between germline ends came to 16 bases. The CDR3 nucleotides read TGTGCCAGTAGTATGCGTGGGGCGCAGTGGGAGACCCAGTACTTC. Amino acid sequence: CASSMRGAQWETQYF.

The CDR3 DNA follows: TGTGCCACTCCTGGGACTAGCGGGAAGACCGGGGAGCTGTTTTTT. Amino acid sequence: CATPGTSGKTGELFF. This chain joins TRBV28 and TRBJ2-2; 13 nucleotides align to TRBD2. CDR3 length equals 15 residues. Germline V lookup: CDR1 MDHEN, CDR2 SYDVKM. V lost 10 bases to trimming and J lost 5 bases; unmatched junction nucleotides: 7.

The chain couples TRBV10-3 to TRBJ2-3; the match to TRBD1 covers 9 bases. CDR3 length: 16 amino acids. Germline CDR1 and CDR2: ENHRY and SYGVKD. Trimming took 3 bases from V and 3 from J; bases not matched to a gene: 7. The CDR3 here is CAISDTGTGRTDTQYF. Here the CDR3 DNA reads TGTGCCATCAGTGATACCGGGACAGGGAGGACAGATACGCAGTATTTT.

This clone came up once. The chain employs TRBV7-9 and TRBJ2-6; 9 bases line up with TRBD2. V lost 2 bases and J lost 2; bases outside the gene matches: 10. There are 19 residues in the CDR3. The germline CDR1 and CDR2 sequences are SEHNR and FQNEAQ (reference sequence). The CDR3 reads CASSLSQAGGYAGANVLTF. The CDR3 nucleotides are TGTGCCAGCAGCTTAAGTCAAGCGGGAGGCTATGCTGGGGCCAACGTCCTGACTTTC.

The chain has TRBV4-2 and TRBJ2-3; 9 nucleotides align to TRBD2. The CDR3 consists of 20 residues. Per the germline V gene, CDR1 is LGHNA and CDR2 is YNFKEQ. Trimming at V came to 0 bases and at J to 2 bases, leaving 15 bases not matched to a gene. Written as DNA, the CDR3 is TGTGCCAGCAGCCAAGACTGGGGGCTAGCGGGATCCACTTACACAGATACGCAGTATTTT. This codes for CASSQDWGLAGSTYTDTQYF.

The chain links TRBV7-2 to TRBJ2-3; maybe TRBD2 (6 bases). Germline CDR1 and CDR2: SGHTA and FQGNSA. The CDR3 sequence is 15 residues long. Trimming cost V 1 base and J 5 bases, with 13 bases left between them. The CDR3 here is CASSLGMGGVDTQYF. Written as DNA, the CDR3 is TGTGCCAGCAGCTTAGGTATGGGAGGTGTAGATACGCAGTATTTT. The entire variable domain, with the rest obtained from reference TRBV7-2 and TRBJ2-3, is as follows: GAGVSQSPSNKVTEKGKDVELRCDPISGHTALYWYRQSLGQGLEFLIYFQGNSAPDKSGLPSDRFSAERTGGSVSTLTIQRTQQEDSAVYLCASSLGMGGVDTQYFGPGTRLTVL.

The chain has TRBV27 and TRBJ2-1, with unresolved D. Trimming shortened V by 2 bases and J by 3 bases, and 11 bases separated the two germline ends. Per the germline V gene, CDR1 is MNHEY and CDR2 is SMNVEV (reference sequence). The CDR3 consists of 15 residues. CDR3 loop: CASSLPGAGYNEQFF. The CDR3 region has the DNA TGTGCCAGCAGTTTACCTGGAGCCGGCTACAATGAGCAGTTCTTC.

This sequence joins TRBV9 and TRBJ2-5; 7 bases map to TRBD1. CDR1 SGDLS and CDR2 YYNGEE come from the germline V gene. The trim removed 0 bases at V and 7 bases at J, leaving 9 bases unmatched. This CDR3 comprises 15 residues. The CDR3 nucleotides are TGTGCCAGCAGCGTAGCTTTAGTGGCAGGGGGGACCCAGTACTTC. Residues: CASSVALVAGGTQYF.

The J gene is TRBJ1-1, the V gene TRBV6-5; D gene unclear. Germline V CDR1 and CDR2: MNHEY, SVGAGI. Trimming cost V 6 bases and J 3 bases, with 17 bases left between them. The CDR3 spans 15 residues. The CDR3, as DNA: TGTGCCAGCAGCCCCGATCCGAACCGGGACACTGAAGCTTTCTTT. This encodes CASSPDPNRDTEAFF.

This clone was seen only once. This chain connects TRBV9 to TRBJ2-7; 16 bases are shared with TRBD2. This CDR3 spans 22 amino acids. The V gene's germline CDR1 is SGDLS and CDR2 YYNGEE. Losses at the gene ends were 3 bases for V and 2 bases for J; bases not matched to a gene: 20. The CDR3 bases are TGTGCCAGCAGCGGTAGTACTCCGTCCCCGGGACTAGCGGGAGGGAGCCCCTACGAGCAGTACTTC. This codes for CASSGSTPSPGLAGGSPYEQYF.

The chain links TRBV10-3 to TRBJ2-1; D is perhaps TRBD2 (5 bases). The CDR3 runs 12 residues. Trimming stripped 9 bases from V and 4 bases from J, with 10 bases between. In germline, CDR1 is ENHRY, CDR2 SYGVKD. CDR3 sequence: CAIWTGYNEQFF. Here the CDR3 DNA reads TGTGCCATATGGACGGGATACAATGAGCAGTTCTTC.

This clone was found once. V gene TRBV4-2 combines with J gene TRBJ1-1; no reliable D call. Germline V lookup: CDR1 LGHNA, CDR2 YNFKEQ. CDR3 length: 13 amino acids. V shed 4 bases and J shed 7 bases, with 13 bases lying between them. In DNA, the CDR3 is TGTGCCAGCAGCCTTCGGGTCGTCGATGAAGCTTTCTTT. Translating it yields CASSLRVVDEAFF.

The V and J genes are TRBV11-2 and TRBJ1-4, with TRBD1 as a possible D gene (5 bases). V was trimmed by 2 bases and J by 3 bases, leaving 13 bases between them. This CDR3 has 16 residues. In germline, CDR1 is SGHAT, CDR2 FQNNGV. The CDR3 region has the DNA TGTGCCAGCAGCTTACAGGGCATTGGGGCTAATGAAAAACTGTTTTTT. As protein: CASSLQGIGANEKLFF.

V and J are TRBV5-4 and TRBJ1-2; 10 nucleotides line up with TRBD1. From germline, CDR1 is SGHNT and CDR2 YYREEE (reference sequence). J gave up 0 bases and V 4 bases, and 3 bases lay outside the gene matches. This CDR3 region has 15 residues. This chain's CDR3 is CASSLGTGANYGYTF. The CDR3 region has the DNA TGTGCCAGCAGCCTAGGGACAGGGGCTAACTATGGCTACACCTTC.

The V call is TRBV10-1, the J call TRBJ2-1; a weak D match, TRBD1 (5 bases). The germline CDR1 and CDR2 sequences are WNHNN and SYGVQD (reference sequence). This CDR3 comprises 14 residues. Trimming removed 0 bases at V and 6 bases at J, with 9 bases between. DNA for the CDR3: TGCGCCAGCAGTGAGTCGGGGCTAGGCAATGAGCAGTTCTTC. Its translation: CASSESGLGNEQFF.

This chain links TRBV6-5 with TRBJ2-3; TRBD2 is a possible D gene (6 bases). The CDR3 length is 13 residues. Trimming cost V 6 bases and J 4 bases, with 11 bases left between them. Germline V gene data show CDR1 as MNHEY and CDR2 as SVGAGI. The CDR3: CASREGSSDTQYF. The CDR3 DNA sequence: TGTGCCAGCAGGGAGGGTAGTTCAGATACGCAGTATTTT.

The V and J genes are TRBV5-1 and TRBJ2-2; 8 nucleotides align to TRBD2. In germline, CDR1 is SGHRS, CDR2 YFSETQ. The CDR3 consists of 17 residues. With V trimmed by 1 base and J by 3 bases, 8 bases remained unmatched. CDR3 loop: CASSLFSRAGDTGELFF. DNA for the CDR3: TGCGCCAGCAGCTTGTTCTCACGAGCGGGAGACACCGGGGAGCTGTTTTTT. Drawing the rest from reference TRBV5-1 and TRBJ2-2, the complete variable domain is KAGVTQTPRYLIKTRGQQVTLSCSPISGHRSVSWYQQTPGQGLQFLFEYFSETQRNKGNFPGRFSGRQFSNSRSEMNVSTLELGDSALYLCASSLFSRAGDTGELFFGEGSRLTVL.

This clone occurred once. This chain uses TRBV19 with TRBJ2-7; the D gene is possibly TRBD1 (6 bases). The length of the CDR3 is 17 residues. V lost 6 bases to trimming and J lost 6 bases, with 27 bases between them. Germline V lookup: CDR1 LNHDA, CDR2 SQIVND (reference sequence). DNA of the CDR3: TGTGCCAGTAGCCCTGTCGGCAGGGGATCGACAGTCTCCGAGCAGTACTTC. Translation gives CASSPVGRGSTVSEQYF.

This clone was detected once. The chain links TRBV29-1 to TRBJ1-1, with D possibly being TRBD1 (5 bases). Germline assignment: CDR1 SQVTM and CDR2 ANQGSEA. The CDR3 sequence is 13 residues long. Between the trimmed V and J ends, which lost 5 bases and 7 bases, there was a span of 17 bases. CDR3 residues: CSVRKGAFGEAFF. The CDR3, as DNA: TGCAGCGTTCGGAAAGGGGCCTTTGGTGAAGCTTTCTTT.

V gene TRBV28 combines with J gene TRBJ2-2, with 10 bases aligning to TRBD2. J gave up 3 bases and V 5 bases, and 15 bases lay outside the gene matches. Germline assignment: CDR1 MDHEN and CDR2 SYDVKM. This CDR3 spans 19 amino acids. The CDR3 protein is CASSPPLPLAGVDTGELFF. CDR3 bases: TGTGCCAGCAGTCCTCCGTTGCCGCTAGCGGGAGTTGACACCGGGGAGCTGTTTTTT.

The chain is built from TRBV6-1 and TRBJ2-7, with 11 bases that match TRBD2. This CDR3 has 15 amino acids. Germline CDR1 MNHNS, CDR2 SASEGT. V lost 1 base, J lost 1 base, and 0 bases stayed unmatched. The CDR3 is CASSEGLAGSYEQYF. The CDR3, as DNA: TGTGCCAGCAGTGAAGGACTAGCGGGATCCTACGAGCAGTACTTC.

The CDR3 here is CASSFHLGTLTYEQYF. In nucleotides, the CDR3 is TGTGCCAGCAGTTTTCATCTCGGGACTCTTACCTACGAGCAGTACTTC. The V call is TRBV28, the J call TRBJ2-7; maybe TRBD2 (6 bases). Trimming pared 3 bases from V and 2 bases from J, leaving 17 bases between. The germline V gene has CDR1 MDHEN and CDR2 SYDVKM. There are 16 residues in the CDR3.

The rearrangement links TRBV7-2 to TRBJ2-3; 12 nucleotides line up with TRBD2. Germline CDR1 reads SGHTA; CDR2 reads FQGNSA. The CDR3 consists of 18 residues. Losses at the gene ends were 3 bases for V and 5 bases for J; bases not matched to a gene: 12. Here the CDR3 DNA reads TGTGCCAGCAGCTTCAAATCGACTAGCGGGAGTTGGGTAGATACGCAGTATTTT. Amino acids: CASSFKSTSGSWVDTQYF.

The rearrangement uses TRBV7-6 and TRBJ2-3; D possibly corresponds to TRBD2 (5 bases). Trimming shortened V by 0 bases and J by 4 bases, and 11 bases separated the two germline ends. Germline V CDR1 and CDR2: SGHVS, FNYEAQ. This CDR3 is built from 15 residues. The CDR3 is CASSLAGVAPDTQYF. The CDR3 bases are TGTGCCAGCAGCTTAGCGGGAGTAGCTCCAGATACGCAGTATTTT. Drawing the rest from reference TRBV7-6 and TRBJ2-3, the complete variable domain is GAGVSQSPRYKVTKRGQDVALRCDPISGHVSLYWYRQALGQGPEFLTYFNYEAQQDKSGLPNDRFSAERPEGSISTLTIQRTEQRDSAMYRCASSLAGVAPDTQYFGPGTRLTVL.

This chain links TRBV9 with TRBJ2-3, with 7 bases matching TRBD1. Germline trimming cut 0 bases from V and 3 bases from J; bases unmatched to any gene: 7. Germline V lookup: CDR1 SGDLS, CDR2 YYNGEE. This CDR3 has 16 amino acids. The CDR3 sequence: CASSVVAGGKTDTQYF. The CDR3 nucleotides are TGTGCCAGCAGCGTAGTAGCAGGGGGTAAAACAGATACGCAGTATTTT.

The chain couples TRBV9 to TRBJ2-3; TRBD2 agrees at 7 bases. This CDR3 comprises 17 residues. With 0 bases clipped from V and 4 bases from J, the junction kept 11 bases outside the gene matches. From germline, CDR1 is SGDLS and CDR2 YYNGEE. The CDR3 is CASSVAFAGEASDTQYF. The CDR3 region has the DNA TGTGCCAGCAGCGTAGCTTTCGCGGGAGAGGCGTCAGATACGCAGTATTTT.

This chain connects TRBV29-1 to TRBJ2-1; 10 positions agree with TRBD2. Germline lookup yields CDR1 SQVTM and CDR2 ANQGSEA. The CDR3 extends over 16 amino acids. The trim removed 7 bases at V and 7 bases at J, leaving 16 bases unmatched. The CDR3 DNA is TGCAGCGCTGGGGGCGATGCTAGCGGGAGCCGTAATGAGCAGTTCTTC. Its translation is CSAGGDASGSRNEQFF.

This chain connects TRBV19 to TRBJ2-2, with 9 bases that match TRBD2. Looked up from germline, CDR1 is LNHDA and CDR2 is SQIVND (reference sequence). This CDR3 is 15 amino acids long. V lost 3 bases to trimming and J lost 4 bases; unmatched junction nucleotides: 3. The CDR3 region has the DNA TGTGCCAGTAGTATCGGACTAGCGTTCACCGGGGAGCTGTTTTTT. Translating it yields CASSIGLAFTGELFF.

The rearrangement links TRBV6-4 to TRBJ2-1; 9 positions agree with TRBD1. The ends lost 0 bases at V and 3 bases at J; junction bases unmatched: 0. In germline, CDR1 is MRHNA, CDR2 SNTAGT. The CDR3 is 15 amino acids. CDR3 bases: TGTGCCAGCAGTGACTCGACAGGGGGCTACAATGAGCAGTTCTTC. The encoded protein is CASSDSTGGYNEQFF.